A single count supports the clone carrying this T cell receptor beta chain. Its specificity is unknown. This specimen comes from a study of long-term antiretroviral therapy in people with HIV. Study outcomes and limitations: Clonal expansions arising prior to ART prevailed in the repertoire at every time point. Relative to control repertoires, HIV repertoires exhibited narrower CDR3 length ranges.

At survey level, the immunoSEQ assay was run in its v3.0 version. The target of sequencing was 40,000-50,000 T-cell genomes per sample. Profiling relied on immunoSEQ multiplex PCR, and the TCRdb table lists in-frame clones only, not all of them. The data hold about 36,000 clones, with roughly 94% observed a single time. This material consisted of unsorted PBMCs, taken 4.1 years after starting antiretroviral therapy. The source is a woman aged 45 to 65 with HIV.

The CDR3 coding sequence is TGTGCCAGCAGCCCCCCCGGATCCTACGAGCAGTACTTC. This encodes CASSPPGSYEQYF. The chain is built from TRBV6-5 and TRBJ2-7, with D uncertain. V lost 6 bases and J 1 base, leaving 10 bases between the germline ends. There are 13 residues in the CDR3. Germline assignment: CDR1 MNHEY and CDR2 SVGAGI.